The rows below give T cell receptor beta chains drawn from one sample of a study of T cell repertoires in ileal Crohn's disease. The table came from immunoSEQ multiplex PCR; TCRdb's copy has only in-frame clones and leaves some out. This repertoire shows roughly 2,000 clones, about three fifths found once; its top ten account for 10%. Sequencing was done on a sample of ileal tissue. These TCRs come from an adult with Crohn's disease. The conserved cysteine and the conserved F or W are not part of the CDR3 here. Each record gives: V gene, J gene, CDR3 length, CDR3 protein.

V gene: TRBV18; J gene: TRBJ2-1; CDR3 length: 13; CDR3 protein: ASAMDREGNNEQF
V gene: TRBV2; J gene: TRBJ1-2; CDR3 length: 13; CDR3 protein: ASGGNGQPSAGYT
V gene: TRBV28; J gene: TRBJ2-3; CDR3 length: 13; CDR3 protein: ASSLSRGHVDTQY
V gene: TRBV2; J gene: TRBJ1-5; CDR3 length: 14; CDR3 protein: ASRRGGGAEGQPQH
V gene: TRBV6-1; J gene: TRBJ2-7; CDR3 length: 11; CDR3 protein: ASRGAGSYEQY
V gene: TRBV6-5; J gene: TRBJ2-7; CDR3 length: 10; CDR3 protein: ASTGSSYEQY
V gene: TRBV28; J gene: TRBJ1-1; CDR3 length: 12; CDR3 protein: ATSRTNGGTEAF
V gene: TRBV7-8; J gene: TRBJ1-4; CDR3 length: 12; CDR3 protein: ASSLQPGGEKLF
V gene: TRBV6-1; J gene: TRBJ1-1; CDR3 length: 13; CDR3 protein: ASSVPGQAFTEAF
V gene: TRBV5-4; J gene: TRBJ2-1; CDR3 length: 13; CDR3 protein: ASSLREIQYNEQF
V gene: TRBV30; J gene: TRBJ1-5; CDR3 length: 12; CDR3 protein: AWSGGQGGQPQH
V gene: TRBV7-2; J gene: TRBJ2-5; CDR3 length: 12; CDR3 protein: ASSPGLFGETQY
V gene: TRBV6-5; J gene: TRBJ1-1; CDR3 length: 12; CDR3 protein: ASSTGGVSTEAF
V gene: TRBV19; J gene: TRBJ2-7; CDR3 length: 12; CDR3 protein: ASSAQQGSYEQY
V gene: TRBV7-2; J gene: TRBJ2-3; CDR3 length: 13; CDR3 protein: ASSFYGGVTDTQY
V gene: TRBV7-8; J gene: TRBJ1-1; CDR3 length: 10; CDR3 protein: ASSLVQAEAF
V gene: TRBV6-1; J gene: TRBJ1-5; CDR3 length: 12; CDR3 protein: ASSVGGQGQPQH
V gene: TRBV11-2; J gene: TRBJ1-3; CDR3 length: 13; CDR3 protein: ASSFERGSGNTIY
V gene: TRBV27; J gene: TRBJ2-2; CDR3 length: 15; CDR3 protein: ASSREIGGARAGELF
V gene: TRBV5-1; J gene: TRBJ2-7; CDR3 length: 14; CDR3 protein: ASSQTPWRTSYEQY
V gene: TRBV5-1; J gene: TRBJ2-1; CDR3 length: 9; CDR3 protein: ASSLGAPKF
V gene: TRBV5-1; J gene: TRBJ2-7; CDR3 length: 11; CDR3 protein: ASSWGPEGEQY
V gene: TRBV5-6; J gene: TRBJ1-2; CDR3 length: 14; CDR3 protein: ASSPLGRGFGYGYT
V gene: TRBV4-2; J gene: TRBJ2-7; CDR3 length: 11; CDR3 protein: ASSQGTVYEQY
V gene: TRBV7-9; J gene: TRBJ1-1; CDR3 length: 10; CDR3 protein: ASSLSDTEAF
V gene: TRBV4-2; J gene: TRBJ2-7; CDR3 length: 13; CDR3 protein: ASSQGTGPTYEQY
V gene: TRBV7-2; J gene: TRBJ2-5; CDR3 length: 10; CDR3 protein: ASSHGWETQY
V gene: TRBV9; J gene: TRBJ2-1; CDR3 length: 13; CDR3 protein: ASSVDGRAGNEQF
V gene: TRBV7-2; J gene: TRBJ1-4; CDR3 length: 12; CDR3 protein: ASSPTGFAEKLF
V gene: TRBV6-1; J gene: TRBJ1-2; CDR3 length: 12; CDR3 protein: ASAGQGGTYGYT
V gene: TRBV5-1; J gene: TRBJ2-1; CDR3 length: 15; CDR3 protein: ASSPGGTGGRYNEQF
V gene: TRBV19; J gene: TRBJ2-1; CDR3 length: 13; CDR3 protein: ASSIGQGSGNEQF
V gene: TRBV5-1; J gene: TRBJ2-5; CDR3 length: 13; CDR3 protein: ASSLETGGKGTRY
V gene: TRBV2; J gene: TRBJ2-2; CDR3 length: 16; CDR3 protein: ASIGPGTGGTNTGELF
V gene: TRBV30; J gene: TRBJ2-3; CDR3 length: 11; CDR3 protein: AWSVKGMDTQY
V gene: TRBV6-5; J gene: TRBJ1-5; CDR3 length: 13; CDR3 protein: ASRRTRDSNQPQH
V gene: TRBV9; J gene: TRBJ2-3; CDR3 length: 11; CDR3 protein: ASSIQGTDTQY
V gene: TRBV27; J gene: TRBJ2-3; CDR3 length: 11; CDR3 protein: ASGTGGTDTQY
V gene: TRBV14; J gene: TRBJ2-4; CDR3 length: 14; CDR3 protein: ASSLTRGTQKNIQY
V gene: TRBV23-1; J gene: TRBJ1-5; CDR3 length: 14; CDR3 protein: ASSSRTGRPDQPQH
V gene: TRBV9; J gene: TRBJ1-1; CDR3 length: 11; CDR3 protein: ASSSWGGTEAF
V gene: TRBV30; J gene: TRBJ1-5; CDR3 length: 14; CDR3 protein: AWSAVPSGGNQPQH
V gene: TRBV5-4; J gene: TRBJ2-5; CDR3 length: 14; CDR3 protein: ASSRAGGGLQETQY
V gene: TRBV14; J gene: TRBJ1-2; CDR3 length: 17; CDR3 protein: ASSQGGGQGRRLNYGYT
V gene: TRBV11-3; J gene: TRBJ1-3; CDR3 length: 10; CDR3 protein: ASRSSGNTIY
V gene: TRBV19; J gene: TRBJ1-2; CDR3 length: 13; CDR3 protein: ASSRTQGADYGYT
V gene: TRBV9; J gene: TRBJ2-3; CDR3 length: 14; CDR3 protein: ASSVVAGGSTDTQY
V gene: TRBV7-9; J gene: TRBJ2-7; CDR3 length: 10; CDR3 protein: ASSSSVYEQY
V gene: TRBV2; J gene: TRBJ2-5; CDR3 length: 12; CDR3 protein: ASSDGGNQETQY
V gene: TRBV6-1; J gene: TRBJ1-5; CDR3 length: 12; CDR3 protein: ASSEIRRGEPQH
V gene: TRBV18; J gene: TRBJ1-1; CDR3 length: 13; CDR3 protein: ASSPIGQGETEAF
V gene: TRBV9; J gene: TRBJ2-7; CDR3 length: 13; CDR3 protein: ASSVAQGIGYEQY